This TCR beta chain was identified in a study of human T cells and chemical hapten exposure. Turning to the study itself: Cases of alopecia areata, totalis or universalis occurred in a predominantly female patient group. Findings and limits, study-wide: Relative to controls, expanded TCRs formed significantly more large CDR3 similarity clusters. After DPC sensitization, TCRs above 1 in 1000 frequency showed no change.

The CDR3 sequence is 13 residues long. Trimming stripped 5 bases from V and 0 bases from J, with 6 bases between. Germline-derived CDR1 and CDR2 are MNHEY and SVGEGT. This clonotype has only a few counts. What it binds is unknown. Each CDR3 protein gets one entry after TCRdb re-called the RACE reads with MiXCR. The sample holds about 73,000 distinct CDR3 sequences, about 8.5% seen once. Time point denoted: patch test 2, 6 weeks after DPC sensitization. Treatment specified: therapeutic diphenylcyclopropenone sensitization with weekly scalp DPC. Alopecia patients between 18 and 70 years old and suitable for DPC were used as donors.

The sequencing here drew on whole blood, taken in connection with sensitization to the hapten diphenylcyclopropenone (DPC). This rearrangement joins TRBV6-2 or TRBV6-3 to TRBJ2-3, with D hard to call. The clonotype was recovered from a woman between 45 and 65 years old with alopecia areata. Some clones in this sample may be carry-over from other donors' samples. For the CDR3, the DNA is TGTGCCAGCAGTGAACGGAGCACAGATACGCAGTATTTT. It codes for CASSERSTDTQYF.